The rows below give T cell receptor beta chains drawn from one sample of a study of glioma-infiltrating T cells. TCRdb recomputed calls from the multiplex PCR reads with MiXCR, one row per CDR3 protein. The table lists more than 100,000 distinct CDR3 sequences, around 28% of them singletons. Sequencing was done on a sample of glioma tissue, nonneoplastic brain tissue, or PBMCs (not recorded which). The receptors here all came from a human donor with low-grade glioma or glioblastoma, undergoing nonglioma brain surgery, or in good health (not recorded which). Each CDR3 is given without its conserved first and last residue. The order of the fields is V gene, J gene, CDR3 protein.

TRBV12-3/TRBV12-4	TRBJ1-1	ASSLSGANTEAF
TRBV7-2	TRBJ2-1	ASSLPLAGGIYNEQF
TRBV20-1	TRBJ1-2	SAPGQPSYGYT
TRBV6-6	TRBJ2-3	ASSYSTTSGVYPDTQY
TRBV7-2	TRBJ2-7	ASNLGGVYEQY
TRBV11-2	TRBJ2-5	ASSLDRLSWETQY
TRBV4-3	TRBJ2-7	ASSQEIVSGGTYEQY
TRBV28	TRBJ1-4	ASSLVGGGRTNEKLF
TRBV7-2	TRBJ1-5	ASSPQQGTREPQH
TRBV5-4	TRBJ1-2	ASSLQPPGSDGYT
TRBV10-3	TRBJ1-5	ASVDRLNQPQH
TRBV6-1	TRBJ2-1	ASSDEGQGTYNQQF
TRBV18	TRBJ1-1	ASSQNEGKAF
TRBV6-1	TRBJ2-2	ASSSTKTGELF
TRBV19	TRBJ1-1	ASSIVGGNTEAF
TRBV19	TRBJ2-2	ASSISPTVGTGELF
TRBV29-1	TRBJ2-7	SVSTGPDEQY
TRBV20-1	TRBJ1-1	SAREGGAYEAF
TRBV2	TRBJ2-2	ASSMDFVTGELF
TRBV7-2	TRBJ2-1	ASSLPGLYNEQF
TRBV29-1	TRBJ2-1	SVSWTVNEQF
TRBV5-1	TRBJ2-3	ASSSGTGGPDTQY
TRBV6-1	TRBJ1-5	ANGRDSSNQPQH
TRBV27	TRBJ2-6	ASSTISGDNVLT
TRBV12-3/TRBV12-4	TRBJ2-7	ASSLITPYEQY
TRBV6-1	TRBJ1-3	ASRSAPGTGAGNTIY
TRBV20-1	TRBJ2-1	SAATGFYNEQF
TRBV4-1	TRBJ1-2	ASSQTTGSYRGYT
TRBV29-1	TRBJ1-2	SVSPTGQDGYT
TRBV19	TRBJ1-1	ASTEQGANTEAF
TRBV24-1	TRBJ2-1	ATSDGGTGRLDRQF
TRBV7-9	TRBJ2-7	ASSIPGRAGEQY
TRBV20-1	TRBJ2-1	SARSVNEQF
TRBV7-6	TRBJ2-6	ASSQTGRSGANVLT
TRBV7-9	TRBJ1-2	ASLTREVIGGYT
TRBV20-1	TRBJ2-1	SARDLQAEHNEQF
TRBV7-9	TRBJ1-1	ASSLEGNTEAF
TRBV27	TRBJ2-1	ASSSGGPYEQF
TRBV19	TRBJ2-7	ASSIGGSGYEQY
TRBV7-2	TRBJ1-2	ASSFGQGGDGYT
TRBV20-1	TRBJ2-4	SAPPPAGGAKNIQY
TRBV25-1	TRBJ1-6	ASSRGGIYYSPLH
TRBV2	TRBJ2-5	ASSTKGETQY
TRBV6-6	TRBJ2-1	ASSYSRARNEQF
TRBV29-1	TRBJ2-5	SGSPTPKTQY
TRBV5-1	TRBJ2-1	ASSLAATSGFEQF
TRBV20-1	TRBJ1-1	SAKRATGMNTEAF
TRBV11-2	TRBJ2-1	ASSRDRDEQF
TRBV5-1	TRBJ2-7	ASNNRGTASYEQY
TRBV2	TRBJ2-3	ASSAGQTTDTQY
TRBV7-9	TRBJ2-3	ASKVNTGAADTQY
TRBV2	TRBJ2-1	ASSGTEYNEQF
TRBV10-3	TRBJ1-1	AISIQTGRTEAF
TRBV9	TRBJ2-1	ASSEGGDYNEQF